These 5 T cell receptor beta chains originate from one sample sequenced in a study of identical twins. One entry per CDR3 protein results from TCRdb running MiXCR on the 5' RACE reads. The profile covers 1,800,000 or so distinct CDR3 sequences, with less than 40% appearing a single time and about 0.3% taken by the ten largest. Sequenced: cord blood. Source of these receptors: a newborn girl in good health.

This clonotype occurred a few times. The chain joins TRBV6-6 to TRBJ1-2; weak D call: TRBD1 (6 bases). CDR1 is MNHNY and CDR2 is SVGAGI in the germline V gene (reference sequence). The CDR3 loop spans 16 amino acids. Trimming removed 4 bases at V and 4 bases at J, with 19 bases between. CDR3 sequence: CASSSSQGRRAYGYTF. The DNA for the CDR3 is TGTGCCAGCAGTTCGTCACAGGGAAGGCGGGCCTATGGCTACACCTTC.

This clonotype has more than one count but fewer than ten. The gene calls are TRBV4-2 and TRBJ1-4, with 9 bases aligning to TRBD1. With 0 bases clipped from V and 8 bases from J, the junction kept 7 bases outside the gene matches. The CDR3 contains 16 residues. Germline V CDR1 and CDR2: LGHNA, YNFKEQ. Here the CDR3 reads CASSQDPDRGGEKLFF. As DNA, the CDR3 is TGTGCCAGCAGCCAAGACCCGGACAGGGGTGGAGAAAAACTGTTTTTT.

The CDR3 loop reads CSVRQGDEQFF. CDR3 in DNA: TGCAGCGTCCGACAGGGGGATGAGCAGTTCTTC. This chain joins TRBV29-1 and TRBJ2-1; 9 nucleotides match TRBD1. Trimming took 6 bases from V and 8 from J; bases not matched to a gene: 2. This CDR3 has 11 residues. Germline lookup yields CDR1 SQVTM and CDR2 ANQGSEA.

This clonotype has only a few counts. V gene TRBV11-2 combines with J gene TRBJ1-4, with D perhaps matching TRBD1 (5 bases). Germline values: CDR1 SGHAT, CDR2 FQNNGV. The CDR3 extends over 12 amino acids. With 5 bases removed from V and 13 bases from J, the gap between germline ends came to 14 bases. CDR3 coding DNA: TGTGCCAGCAGCACCTTTCTTGGGGGACTGTTTTTT. Translating it yields CASSTFLGGLFF.

The chain has TRBV20-1 and TRBJ1-1; 8 nucleotides match TRBD1. Trimming cost V 3 bases and J 12 bases; bases outside gene matches: 12. CDR1 DFQATT and CDR2 SNEGSKA come from the germline V gene (reference sequence). The CDR3 covers 13 residues. CDR3 nucleotide sequence: TGCAGTGCTAGGCTCCAGGGGGCGGTTCGAACTTTCTTT. This sequence encodes CSARLQGAVRTFF.